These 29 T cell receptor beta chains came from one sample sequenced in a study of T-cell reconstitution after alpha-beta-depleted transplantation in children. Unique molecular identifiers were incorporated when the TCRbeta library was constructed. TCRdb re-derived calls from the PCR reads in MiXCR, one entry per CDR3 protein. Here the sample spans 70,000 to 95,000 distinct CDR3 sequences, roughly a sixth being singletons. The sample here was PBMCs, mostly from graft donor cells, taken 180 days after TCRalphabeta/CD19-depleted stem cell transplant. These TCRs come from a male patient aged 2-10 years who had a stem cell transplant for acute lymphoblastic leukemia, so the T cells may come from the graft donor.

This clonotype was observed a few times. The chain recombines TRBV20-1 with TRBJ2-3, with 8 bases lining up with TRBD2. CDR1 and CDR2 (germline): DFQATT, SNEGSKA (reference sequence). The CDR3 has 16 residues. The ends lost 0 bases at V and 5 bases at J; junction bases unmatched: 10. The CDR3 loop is CSARDPGSGVGDTQYF. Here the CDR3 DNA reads TGCAGTGCTAGAGACCCGGGTAGCGGGGTTGGAGATACGCAGTATTTT.

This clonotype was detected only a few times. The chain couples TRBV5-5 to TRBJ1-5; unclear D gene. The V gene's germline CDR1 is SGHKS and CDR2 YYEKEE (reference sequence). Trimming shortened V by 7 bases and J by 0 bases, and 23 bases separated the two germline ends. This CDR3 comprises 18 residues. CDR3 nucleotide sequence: TGTGCCAGCGTCGTTTCCTTTTCGGGCAGGTTTAGCAATCAGCCCCAGCATTTT. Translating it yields CASVVSFSGRFSNQPQHF.

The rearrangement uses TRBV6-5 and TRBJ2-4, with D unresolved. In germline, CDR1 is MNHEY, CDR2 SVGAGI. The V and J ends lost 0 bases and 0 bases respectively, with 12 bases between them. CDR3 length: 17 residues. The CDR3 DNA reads TGTGCCAGCAGTTACTCGAACTCAAGCCTAGCCAAAAACATTCAGTACTTC. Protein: CASSYSNSSLAKNIQYF.

CDR3 residues: CASRRQGTSAEQYF. The CDR3 nucleotides are TGTGCCAGCAGACGACAGGGAACCTCCGCCGAGCAGTACTTC. The rearrangement links TRBV6-1 to TRBJ2-7, with TRBD1 matching 7 bases. V was pared by 6 bases and J by 6 bases, with 11 bases of the junction left unmatched. Germline CDR1 is MNHNS and CDR2 is SASEGT. The CDR3 is 14 amino acids.

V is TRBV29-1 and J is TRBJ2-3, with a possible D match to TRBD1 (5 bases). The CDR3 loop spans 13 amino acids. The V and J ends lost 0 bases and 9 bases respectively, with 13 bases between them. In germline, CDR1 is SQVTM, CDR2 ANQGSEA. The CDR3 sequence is CSVEEDSPTTQYF. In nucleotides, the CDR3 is TGCAGCGTTGAAGAAGACAGTCCGACAACGCAGTATTTT.

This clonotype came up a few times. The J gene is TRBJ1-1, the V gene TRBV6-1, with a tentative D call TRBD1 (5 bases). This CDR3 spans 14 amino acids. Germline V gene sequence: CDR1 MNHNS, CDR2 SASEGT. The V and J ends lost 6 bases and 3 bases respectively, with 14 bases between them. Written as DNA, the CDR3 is TGTGCCAGCAGATCCCTGGGGGGGGACACTGAAGCTTTCTTT. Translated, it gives CASRSLGGDTEAFF.

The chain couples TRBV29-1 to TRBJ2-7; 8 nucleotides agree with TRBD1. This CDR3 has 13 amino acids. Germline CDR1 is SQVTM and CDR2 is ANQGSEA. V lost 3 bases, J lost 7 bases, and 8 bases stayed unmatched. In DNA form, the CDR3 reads TGCAGCGTTGAGAAGGCAGGGGGCACGGAGCAGTACTTC. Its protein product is CSVEKAGGTEQYF.

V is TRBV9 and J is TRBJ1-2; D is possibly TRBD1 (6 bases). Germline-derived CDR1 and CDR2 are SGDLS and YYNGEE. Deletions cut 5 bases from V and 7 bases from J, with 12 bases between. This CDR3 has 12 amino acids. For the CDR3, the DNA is TGTGCCAGCAGAGTGGGGGCTAGTGGCTACACCTTC. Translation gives CASRVGASGYTF.

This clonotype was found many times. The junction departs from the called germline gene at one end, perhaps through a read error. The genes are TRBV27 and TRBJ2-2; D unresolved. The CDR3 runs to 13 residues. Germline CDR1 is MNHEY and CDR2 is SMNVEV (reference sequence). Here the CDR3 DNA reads TGCGCCAGCAGTCCACCGAACACCGGGGAGCTGTTTTTT. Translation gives CASSPPNTGELFF.

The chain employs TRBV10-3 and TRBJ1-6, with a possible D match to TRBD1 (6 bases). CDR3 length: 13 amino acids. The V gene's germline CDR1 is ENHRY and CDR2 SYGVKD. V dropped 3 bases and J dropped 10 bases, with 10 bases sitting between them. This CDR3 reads CAISEGQQSPLHF. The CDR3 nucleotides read TGTGCCATCAGTGAAGGACAGCAATCACCCCTCCACTTT.

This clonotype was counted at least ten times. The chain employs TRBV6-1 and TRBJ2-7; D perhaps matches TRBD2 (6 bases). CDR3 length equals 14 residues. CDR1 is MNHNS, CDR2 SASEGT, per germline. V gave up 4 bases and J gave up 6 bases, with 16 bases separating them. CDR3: CASSAKTVGGEQYF. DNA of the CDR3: TGTGCCAGCAGTGCCAAGACTGTCGGGGGCGAGCAGTACTTC.

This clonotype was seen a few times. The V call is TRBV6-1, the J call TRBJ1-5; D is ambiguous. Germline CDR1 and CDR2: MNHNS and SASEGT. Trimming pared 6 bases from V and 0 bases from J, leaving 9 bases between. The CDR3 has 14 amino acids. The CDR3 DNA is TGTGCCAGCAGGCCGGGGAATAGCAATCAGCCCCAGCATTTT. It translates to CASRPGNSNQPQHF.

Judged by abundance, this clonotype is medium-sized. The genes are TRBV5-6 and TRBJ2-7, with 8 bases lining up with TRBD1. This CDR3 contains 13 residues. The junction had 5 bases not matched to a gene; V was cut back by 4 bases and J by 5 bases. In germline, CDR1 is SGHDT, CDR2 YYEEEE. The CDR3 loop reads CASSPGGSNEQYF. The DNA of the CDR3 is TGTGCCAGCAGCCCAGGGGGCAGTAACGAGCAGTACTTC.

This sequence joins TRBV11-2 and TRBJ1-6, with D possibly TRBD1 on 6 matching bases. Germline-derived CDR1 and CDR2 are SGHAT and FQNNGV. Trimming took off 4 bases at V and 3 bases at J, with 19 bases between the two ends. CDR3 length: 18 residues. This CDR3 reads CASSSRLTDRNYNSPLHF. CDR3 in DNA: TGTGCCAGCAGCTCCCGGCTTACAGACAGGAACTATAATTCACCCCTCCACTTT.

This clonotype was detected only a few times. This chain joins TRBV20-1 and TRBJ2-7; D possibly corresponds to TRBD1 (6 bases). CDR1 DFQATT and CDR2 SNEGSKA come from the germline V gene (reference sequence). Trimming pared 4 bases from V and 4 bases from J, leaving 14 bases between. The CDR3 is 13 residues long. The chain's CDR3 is CSAIDRSPYEQYF. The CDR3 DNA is TGCAGTGCTATAGACAGGTCACCTTACGAGCAGTACTTC.

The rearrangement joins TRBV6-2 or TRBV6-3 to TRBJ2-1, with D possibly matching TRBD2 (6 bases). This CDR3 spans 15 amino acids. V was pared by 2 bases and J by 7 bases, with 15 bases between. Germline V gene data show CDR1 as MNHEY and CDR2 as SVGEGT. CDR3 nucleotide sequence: TGTGCCAGCAGTTACGATGGCGGGGAAAAAAATGAGCAGTTCTTC. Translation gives CASSYDGGEKNEQFF.

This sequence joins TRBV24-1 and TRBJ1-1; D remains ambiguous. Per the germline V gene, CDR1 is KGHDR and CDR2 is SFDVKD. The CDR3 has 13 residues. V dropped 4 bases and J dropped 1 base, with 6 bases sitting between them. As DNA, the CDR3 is TGTGCCACCAGTGAAGGGTGGAACACTGAAGCTTTCTTT. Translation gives CATSEGWNTEAFF.

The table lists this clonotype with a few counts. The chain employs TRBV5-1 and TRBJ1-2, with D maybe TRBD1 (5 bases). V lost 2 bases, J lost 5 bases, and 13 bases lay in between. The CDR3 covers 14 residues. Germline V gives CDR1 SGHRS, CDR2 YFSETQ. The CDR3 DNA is TGCGCCAGCAGCTTCAGGGATCCGCATTATGGCTACACCTTC. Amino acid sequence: CASSFRDPHYGYTF.

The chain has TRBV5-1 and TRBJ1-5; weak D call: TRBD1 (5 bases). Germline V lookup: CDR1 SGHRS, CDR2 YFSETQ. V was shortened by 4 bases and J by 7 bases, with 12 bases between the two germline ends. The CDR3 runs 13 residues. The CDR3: CASSGGGDQPQHF. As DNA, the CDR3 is TGCGCCAGCAGCGGGGGGGGTGACCAGCCCCAGCATTTT.

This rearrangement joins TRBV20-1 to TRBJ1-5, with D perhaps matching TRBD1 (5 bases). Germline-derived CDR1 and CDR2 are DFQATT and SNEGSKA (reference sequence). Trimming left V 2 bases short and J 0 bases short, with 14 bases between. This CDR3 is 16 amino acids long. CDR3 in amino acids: CSARRRTPYSNQPQHF. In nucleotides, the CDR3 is TGCAGTGCTAGACGGCGGACACCTTATAGCAATCAGCCCCAGCATTTT.

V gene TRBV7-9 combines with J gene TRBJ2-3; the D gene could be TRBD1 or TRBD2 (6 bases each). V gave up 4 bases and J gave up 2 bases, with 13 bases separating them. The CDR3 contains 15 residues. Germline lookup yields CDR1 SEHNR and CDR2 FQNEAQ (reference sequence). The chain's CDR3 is CASSSGGGSTDTQYF. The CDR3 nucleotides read TGTGCCAGCAGCTCTGGAGGGGGGTCCACAGATACGCAGTATTTT.

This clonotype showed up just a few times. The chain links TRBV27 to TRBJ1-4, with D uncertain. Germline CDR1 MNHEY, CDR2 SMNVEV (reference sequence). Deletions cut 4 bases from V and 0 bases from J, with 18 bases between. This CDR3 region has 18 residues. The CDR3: CASSSLPNSATTNEKLFF. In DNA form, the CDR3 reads TGTGCCAGCAGTTCGCTACCGAACAGCGCTACAACTAATGAAAAACTGTTTTTT.

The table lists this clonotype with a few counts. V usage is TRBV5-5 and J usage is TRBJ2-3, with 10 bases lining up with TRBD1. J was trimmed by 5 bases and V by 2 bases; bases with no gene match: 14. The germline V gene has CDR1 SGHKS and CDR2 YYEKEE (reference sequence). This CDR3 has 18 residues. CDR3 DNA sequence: TGTGCCAGCAGCTTCCAAGATGTTGACAGGGGGCAAGGAGATACGCAGTATTTT. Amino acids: CASSFQDVDRGQGDTQYF.

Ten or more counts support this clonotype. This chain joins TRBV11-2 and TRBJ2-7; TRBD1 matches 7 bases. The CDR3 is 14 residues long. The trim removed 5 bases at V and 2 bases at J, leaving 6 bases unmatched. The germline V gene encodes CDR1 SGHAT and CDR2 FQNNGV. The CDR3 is CASSVQDRPYEQYF. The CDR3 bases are TGTGCCAGCAGCGTCCAGGACAGGCCCTACGAGCAGTACTTC.

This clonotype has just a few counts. The CDR3 nucleotides read TGTGCCAGCAGCCCGGAGGGACTAGCGGGGAACGAGCAGTACTTC. Translating gives CASSPEGLAGNEQYF. V usage is TRBV7-9 and J usage is TRBJ2-7, with 13 bases identical to TRBD2. The germline gives CDR1 SEHNR, CDR2 FQNEAQ (reference sequence). The ends lost 5 bases at V and 5 bases at J; junction bases unmatched: 6. The CDR3 is 15 amino acids.

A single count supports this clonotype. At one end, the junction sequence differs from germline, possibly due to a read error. Written as DNA, the CDR3 is TGCAGCGTTCGAGAATGGGGCACCTACGTGCAGTACTTC. It codes for CSVREWGTYVQYF. The chain has TRBV29-1 and TRBJ2-7, with a weak D call TRBD1 (5 bases). CDR1 and CDR2 from the germline V gene are SQVTM and ANQGSEA. There are 13 residues in the CDR3.

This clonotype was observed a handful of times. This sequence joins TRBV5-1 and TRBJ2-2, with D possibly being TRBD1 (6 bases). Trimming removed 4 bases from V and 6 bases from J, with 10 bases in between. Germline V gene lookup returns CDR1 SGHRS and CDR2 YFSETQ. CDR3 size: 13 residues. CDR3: CASSPGHAGELFF. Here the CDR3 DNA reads TGCGCCAGCAGCCCGGGACATGCCGGGGAGCTGTTTTTT.

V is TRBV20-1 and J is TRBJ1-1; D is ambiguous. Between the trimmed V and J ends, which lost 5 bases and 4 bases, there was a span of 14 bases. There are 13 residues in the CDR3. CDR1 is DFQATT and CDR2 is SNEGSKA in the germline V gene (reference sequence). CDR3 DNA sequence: TGCAGTGCTCCCAACGGACTGGGCACTGAAGCTTTCTTT. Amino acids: CSAPNGLGTEAFF.

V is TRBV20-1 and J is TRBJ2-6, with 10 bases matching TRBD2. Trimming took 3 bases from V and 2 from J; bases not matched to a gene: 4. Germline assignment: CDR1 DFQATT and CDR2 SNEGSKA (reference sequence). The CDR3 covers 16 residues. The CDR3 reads CSARQAGGPGANVLTF. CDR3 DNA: TGCAGTGCTAGGCAAGCGGGGGGGCCTGGGGCCAACGTCCTGACTTTC.